This T cell receptor beta chain was obtained from a study of human T cells and chemical hapten exposure. Study results and caveats: Expanded TCRs produced significantly more large CDR3 similarity clusters than controls did.

V shed 1 base and J shed 0 bases, with 5 bases lying between them. Germline CDR1 SGHDT, CDR2 YYEEEE. CDR3 size: 15 residues. As to time point: patch test 1, 2 weeks after DPC sensitization. This sample's treatment: therapeutic diphenylcyclopropenone sensitization with weekly scalp DPC. Extraction of total RNA was performed on unfractionated whole blood. Within the library, unique molecular identifiers were attached to each individual cDNA molecule. Using its own MiXCR run on the RACE reads, TCRdb lists one record per CDR3 protein. The sample comprises approximately 43,000 distinct CDR3 sequences, about 4% of which are singletons, and about 24% rests with the top ten. At least ten counts were recorded for this clonotype. Its antigen is currently unknown.

The TCR was taken from a man aged 45 to 65 with alopecia areata. Some clones in this sample may be carry-over from other donors' samples. The material sequenced was whole blood, taken in connection with sensitization to the hapten diphenylcyclopropenone (DPC). This chain connects TRBV5-6 to TRBJ2-6, with D hard to call. CDR3 sequence (DNA): TGTGCCAGCAGCTTGTCAAGCTCTGGGGCCAACGTCCTGACTTTC. This sequence encodes CASSLSSSGANVLTF.